This is a list of T cell receptor beta chains from one sample in a study of T cells in Graves' hyperthyroidism and ophthalmopathy. Using its own MiXCR run on the multiplex PCR reads, TCRdb lists one record per CDR3 protein. The sample includes about 380,000 distinct CDR3 sequences, approximately 12% of them seen just once. The sample was blood. These receptors came from a man aged 25 to 45 with Graves' hyperthyroidism that later progressed to Graves' ophthalmopathy. CDR3s include the opening cysteine and the closing phenylalanine or tryptophan. Fields, in order: D gene, V gene, J gene, clone size, CDR3 protein, CDR3 DNA. The D gene is left open where the match is weak. Clone size appears in some rows only: once, few, many, or a class for an expanded clone.

D: -; V: TRBV20-1; J: TRBJ1-5; size: few; CDR3: CSARDIVSGEEQPQHF; DNA: TGCAGTGCTAGAGATATTGTATCGGGGGAAGAGCAGCCCCAGCATTTT
D: -; V: TRBV7-3; J: TRBJ2-5; size: many; CDR3: CASSLTGLETQYF; DNA: TGTGCCAGCAGCTTAACGGGTTTGGAGACCCAGTACTTC
D: TRBD2; V: TRBV20-1; J: TRBJ2-2; size: few; CDR3: CSARGTSGGLGTGELFF; DNA: TGCAGTGCTAGAGGGACTAGCGGGGGCCTTGGCACCGGGGAGCTGTTTTTT
D: -; V: TRBV2; J: TRBJ1-4; size: many; CDR3: CASVGWASEKLFF; DNA: TGTGCCTCCGTTGGGTGGGCGAGTGAAAAACTGTTTTTT
D: -; V: TRBV6-1; J: TRBJ1-6; size: -; CDR3: CASNLLNSYNSPLHF; DNA: TGTGCCAGCAACCTACTAAACTCCTATAATTCACCCCTCCACTTT
D: -; V: TRBV29-1; J: TRBJ2-1; size: few; CDR3: CSVDEQFF; DNA: TGCAGCGTGGATGAGCAGTTCTTC
D: TRBD1; V: TRBV2; J: TRBJ2-7; size: -; CDR3: CASSRRGFYEQYF; DNA: TGTGCCAGCAGCCGCAGGGGGTTTTACGAGCAGTACTTC
D: -; V: TRBV29-1; J: TRBJ1-1; size: -; CDR3: CSVDWVEGLVNTEAFF; DNA: TGCAGCGTTGACTGGGTTGAGGGGCTCGTGAACACTGAAGCTTTCTTT
D: -; V: TRBV30; J: TRBJ2-3; size: many; CDR3: CAWNPSTGTDTQYF; DNA: TGTGCCTGGAACCCCAGTACAGGCACAGATACGCAGTATTTT
D: -; V: TRBV12-3/TRBV12-4; J: TRBJ2-3; size: -; CDR3: CASSLAGSDYTQYF; DNA: TGTGCCAGCAGTTTAGCGGGTTCAGATTATACGCAGTATTTT
D: TRBD1; V: TRBV20-1; J: TRBJ1-4; size: -; CDR3: CSARETGEEDKLFF; DNA: TGCAGTGCTAGAGAGACAGGGGAGGAAGACAAACTGTTTTTT
D: -; V: TRBV11-3; J: TRBJ1-1; size: few; CDR3: CASSLKRGAGTEAFF; DNA: TGTGCCAGCAGCTTAAAGAGGGGAGCGGGTACTGAAGCTTTCTTT
D: TRBD1; V: TRBV18; J: TRBJ1-6; size: few; CDR3: CASSPGQANSPLHF; DNA: TGTGCCAGCTCACCAGGACAGGCTAATTCACCCCTCCACTTT
D: -; V: TRBV4-2; J: TRBJ2-3; size: -; CDR3: CASSQDGPGRNTQYF; DNA: TGTGCCAGCAGCCAAGATGGCCCAGGGAGAAATACGCAGTATTTT
D: TRBD1; V: TRBV7-9; J: TRBJ1-2; size: many; CDR3: CASSLETGGADYGYTF; DNA: TGTGCCAGCAGCTTAGAAACAGGGGGCGCGGACTATGGCTACACCTTC
D: TRBD1; V: TRBV7-9; J: TRBJ2-5; size: many; CDR3: CASSLAGGRETQYF; DNA: TGTGCCAGCAGTTTAGCAGGGGGCAGGGAGACCCAGTACTTC
D: -; V: TRBV3-1; J: TRBJ1-1; size: many; CDR3: CASSQWPRNTEAFF; DNA: TGTGCCAGCAGCCAATGGCCAAGGAACACTGAAGCTTTCTTT
D: TRBD1; V: TRBV7-9; J: TRBJ1-6; size: -; CDR3: CASSLASPGTGYNSPLHF; DNA: TGTGCCAGCAGCTTAGCCAGTCCCGGGACAGGGTACAATTCACCCCTCCACTTT
D: -; V: TRBV20-1; J: TRBJ1-1; size: many; CDR3: CSASQTRPAFF; DNA: TGCAGTGCTTCCCAGACACGCCCGGCTTTCTTT
D: TRBD1; V: TRBV19; J: TRBJ1-1; size: many; CDR3: CASSTTGDTEAFF; DNA: TGTGCCAGTAGTACCACAGGGGACACTGAAGCTTTCTTT
D: -; V: TRBV9; J: TRBJ1-4; size: few; CDR3: CASSGGWKGEKLFF; DNA: TGTGCCAGCAGCGGGGGCTGGAAGGGGGAAAAACTGTTTTTT
D: -; V: TRBV7-9; J: TRBJ1-2; size: few; CDR3: CATSYRAGKGYTF; DNA: TGTGCCACCTCGTACAGGGCAGGGAAGGGCTACACCTTC
D: TRBD1; V: TRBV20-1; J: TRBJ1-5; size: -; CDR3: CSARGTGFGSNQPQHF; DNA: TGCAGTGCTAGGGGGACAGGGTTTGGAAGCAATCAGCCCCAGCATTTT
D: -; V: TRBV12-3/TRBV12-4; J: TRBJ1-1; size: many; CDR3: CASSSVVGTEAFF; DNA: TGTGCCAGCAGTTCCGTGGTGGGCACTGAAGCTTTCTTT
D: -; V: TRBV11-3; J: TRBJ1-1; size: many; CDR3: CASSLGSFGAFF; DNA: TGTGCCAGCAGCTTAGGGTCCTTTGGTGCTTTCTTT
D: -; V: TRBV19; J: TRBJ1-2; size: many; CDR3: CASSIRVGRNYGYTF; DNA: TGTGCCAGTAGTATACGCGTGGGCCGAAACTATGGCTACACCTTC
D: -; V: TRBV5-1; J: TRBJ1-3; size: few; CDR3: CASRYDSHSGNTIYF; DNA: TGCGCCAGCAGGTACGACAGCCACTCTGGAAACACCATATATTTT
D: -; V: TRBV18; J: TRBJ2-7; size: many; CDR3: CASSEYFTSYEQYF; DNA: TGTGCCAGCTCTGAGTATTTCACGTCCTACGAGCAGTACTTC
D: TRBD1; V: TRBV11-3; J: TRBJ1-4; size: -; CDR3: CASSPGPHRGRSNEKLFF; DNA: TGTGCCAGCAGCCCGGGCCCCCACAGGGGGAGGTCTAATGAAAAACTGTTTTTT
D: TRBD2; V: TRBV7-2; J: TRBJ2-7; size: -; CDR3: CASSFSGGRQYF; DNA: TGTGCCAGCAGCTTTAGCGGGGGCCGGCAGTACTTC
D: -; V: TRBV7-6; J: TRBJ1-3; size: many; CDR3: CASSTRQHSGNTIYF; DNA: TGTGCCAGCAGCACACGACAGCACTCTGGAAACACCATATATTTT
D: TRBD1; V: TRBV20-1; J: TRBJ2-1; size: many; CDR3: CSALNPGQGSNEQFF; DNA: TGCAGTGCCCTGAACCCGGGACAGGGTAGCAATGAGCAGTTCTTC
D: -; V: TRBV7-8; J: TRBJ2-5; size: many; CDR3: CASSLIPRQETQYF; DNA: TGTGCCAGCAGCTTAATCCCACGACAAGAGACCCAGTACTTC
D: TRBD1; V: TRBV28; J: TRBJ1-1; size: many; CDR3: CASSGMTGASNTEAFF; DNA: TGTGCCAGCAGCGGCATGACAGGGGCTTCTAACACTGAAGCTTTCTTT
D: -; V: TRBV20-1; J: TRBJ1-2; size: -; CDR3: CSARDAIQRVLGNYGYTF; DNA: TGCAGTGCTAGAGATGCTATTCAAAGGGTGTTGGGGAACTATGGCTACACCTTC
D: -; V: TRBV20-1; J: TRBJ2-5; size: -; CDR3: CSAREPGRHQETQYF; DNA: TGCAGTGCTAGAGAGCCGGGACGGCACCAAGAGACCCAGTACTTC
D: -; V: TRBV25-1; J: TRBJ2-7; size: -; CDR3: CASSHRDGPYEQYF; DNA: TGTGCCAGCAGTCACCGGGACGGCCCCTACGAGCAGTACTTC
D: -; V: TRBV20-1; J: TRBJ2-4; size: -; CDR3: CSAKPDRPTKNIQYF; DNA: TGCAGTGCCAAACCCGACAGACCAACCAAAAACATTCAGTACTTC
D: TRBD2; V: TRBV27; J: TRBJ2-7; size: many; CDR3: CASSYPGGYEQYF; DNA: TGTGCCAGCAGTTATCCGGGGGGCTACGAGCAGTACTTC
D: -; V: TRBV6-1; J: TRBJ1-1; size: many; CDR3: CASRSLTRRPTEAFF; DNA: TGTGCCAGCAGGTCATTGACCAGGAGGCCCACTGAAGCTTTCTTT
D: TRBD1; V: TRBV4-2; J: TRBJ1-2; size: -; CDR3: CASSPDQGGYGYTF; DNA: TGTGCCAGCAGCCCCGATCAGGGGGGCTATGGCTACACCTTC
D: -; V: TRBV6-4; J: TRBJ2-3; size: many; CDR3: CASSGGGATDTQYF; DNA: TGTGCCAGCAGTGGAGGGGGGGCCACAGATACGCAGTATTTT
D: -; V: TRBV7-9; J: TRBJ2-5; size: many; CDR3: CASSRRTGLREETQYF; DNA: TGTGCCAGCAGCCGACGCACGGGACTGAGGGAAGAGACCCAGTACTTC
D: -; V: TRBV5-1; J: TRBJ1-1; size: many; CDR3: CASSLTRDFEAFF; DNA: TGCGCCAGCAGCTTGACCAGGGATTTTGAAGCTTTCTTT